The rows below give T cell receptor beta chains drawn from one sample of a study of cytomegalovirus exposure and HLA in healthy donors. Generated by immunoSEQ multiplex PCR, the TCRdb table keeps only in-frame clones and is missing some. The sample includes approximately 110,000 clones. Sequenced input: PBMCs. The receptor source for this set is a man aged 18 to 30 in good health and CMV-seronegative. CDR3s include the opening cysteine and the closing phenylalanine or tryptophan. D genes are given only for firm matches.

TRBD1 TRBJ1-1 TRBV30 TGTGCCTGGAGTAGGGGGCACACTGAAGCTTTCTTT CAWSRGHTEAFF
TRBD2 TRBJ2-3 TRBV6-5 TGTGCCAGCAGTTCCAACCTAGCGGGAGGCACAGATACGCAGTATTTT CASSSNLAGGTDTQYF
TRBD2 TRBJ2-7 TRBV6-6 TGTGCCAGCAGTCTAACTAGCGGGAGTGCCCACGAGCAGTACTTC CASSLTSGSAHEQYF
. TRBJ2-7 TRBV6-1 TGTGCCAGCAGTTCTAATACCGGGTACGAGCAGTACTTC CASSSNTGYEQYF
TRBD2 TRBJ2-7 TRBV9 TGTGCCAGCAGCTCGAATCCGGGACTAGCGGACGACTACGAGCAGTACTTC CASSSNPGLADDYEQYF
. TRBJ2-3 TRBV5-1 TGCGCCAGCAGCTTGGATAACTCTCGGGCGCAGTATTTT CASSLDNSRAQYF
TRBD1 TRBJ1-2 TRBV19 TGTGCCAGTAGCCCCTCGGACAGGCCACCTGTCTATGGCTACACCTTC CASSPSDRPPVYGYTF
TRBD1 TRBJ1-6 TRBV11-2 TGTGCCAGCAGCTTGACAGGGTATGCGAATTCACCCCTCCACTTT CASSLTGYANSPLHF
TRBD2 TRBJ2-1 TRBV19 TGTGCCAGTAGTCCTGGGACTAGCGGGAGGGGCAATGAGCAGTTCTTC CASSPGTSGRGNEQFF
TRBD1 TRBJ2-1 TRBV11-2 TGTGCCAGCAGCTTCTCCTCCGGGACAGGGTTGAATGAGCAGTTCTTC CASSFSSGTGLNEQFF
. TRBJ2-2 TRBV5-8 TGTGCCAGCAGCTCGGGATTATACACCGGGGAGCTGTTTTTT CASSSGLYTGELFF
. TRBJ1-2 TRBV5-8 TGTGCCAGCGGCCGCGGACAGCCCTATGGCTACACCTTC CASGRGQPYGYTF